A single sample gave rise to the 3 T cell receptor beta chains below, sequenced in a study of early T cells in non-severe SARS-CoV-2 infection. TCRdb independently ran MiXCR on the 5' RACE reads; one entry per CDR3 protein. This table has 65,000 to 70,000 distinct CDR3 sequences, 12% appearing once. Material for sequencing was whole blood. These receptor sequences come from an adult who was a healthcare worker with PCR-confirmed SARS-CoV-2 infection or an uninfected control (not recorded which).

The table lists this clonotype with a few counts. V is TRBV20-1 and J is TRBJ2-3, with D possibly called TRBD1 or TRBD2 (5 bases each). In germline, CDR1 is DFQATT, CDR2 SNEGSKA (reference sequence). This CDR3 contains 16 residues. V gave up 4 bases and J gave up 6 bases, with 23 bases separating them. The CDR3 nucleotides are TGCAGTGCTAACGTTCTCCGGGACCCTGAGGGGGATACGCAGTATTTT. Translation: CSANVLRDPEGDTQYF.

This clonotype was recorded many times. The chain is built from TRBV20-1 and TRBJ2-7, with D possibly being TRBD2 (6 bases). The V and J ends lost 5 bases and 2 bases respectively, with 10 bases between them. The CDR3 length is 12 residues. CDR1 is DFQATT, CDR2 SNEGSKA, per germline (reference sequence). CDR3: CSASGVTYEQYF. In nucleotides, the CDR3 is TGCAGTGCTTCGGGGGTTACCTACGAGCAGTACTTC.

This clonotype was counted between two and nine times. J is TRBJ2-5 and V is TRBV14; D unclear. CDR3 length equals 15 residues. V lost 3 bases and J lost 1, with 12 bases in between. Germline V lookup: CDR1 SGHDN, CDR2 FVKESK. The CDR3 loop is CASSQGPQLQETQYF. The CDR3 DNA is TGTGCCAGCAGCCAGGGCCCGCAGCTCCAAGAGACCCAGTACTTC.